The clone carrying this T cell receptor beta chain is a singleton in its sample. Original processing notes: Cell counts per sample came from amplifying reference gene primers. Sequencing used immunoSEQ multiplex PCR; TCRdb keeps in-frame clones, though not all of them. V, J and clone size are those of that table, while D and trimming were read from the DNA. The table records about 130,000 clones, roughly 80% of them present only once. CDR1 is LGHDT and CDR2 is YNNKEL in the germline V gene (reference sequence). This CDR3 spans 17 amino acids. V lost 4 bases, J lost 5 bases, and 9 bases stayed unmatched. The data derive from a study of blood T cell repertoires in COVID-19. Study-wide context: In each case, the material was cDNA or gDNA derived from T cells, B-cell-depleted T cells, or PBMCs.

The chain has TRBV3-1 (or the pseudogene TRBV3-2) and TRBJ2-3, with 13 bases identical to TRBD2. The sequence derives from a man in his 60s with acute or convalescent COVID-19. Sequences were obtained from peripheral blood. CDR3 nucleotides: TGTGCCAGCAGCCCTCAAACTAGCGGGAGGGCCCAAGATACGCAGTATTTT. As protein: CASSPQTSGRAQDTQYF.